The 26 T cell receptor beta chains below come from one sample, sequenced in a study of T cell changes during pregnancy in multiple sclerosis. TCRdb's copy holds only in-frame clones and misses some; the assay was immunoSEQ multiplex PCR. Here the sample spans approximately 47,000 clones, 94% being singletons. Sequencing used CD4+ T cells from peripheral blood mononuclear cells, obtained in the first trimester of pregnancy. The receptors originated from a female donor with multiple sclerosis, enrolled in a pregnancy study.

The CDR3 loop reads CASSLTGWNEQFF. The CDR3 DNA reads as TGTGCCAGCAGTCTGACAGGGTGGAATGAGCAGTTCTTC. V usage is TRBV5-5 and J usage is TRBJ2-1, with 7 bases fitting TRBD1. V was clipped by 5 bases and J by 7 bases; unmatched bases: 6. The CDR3 has 13 amino acids. CDR1 is SGHKS, CDR2 YYEKEE, per germline (reference sequence).

V usage is TRBV30 and J usage is TRBJ1-6; maybe TRBD1 (5 bases). The CDR3 sequence is 12 residues long. Trimming shortened V by 7 bases and J by 4 bases, and 8 bases separated the two germline ends. The germline V gene has CDR1 GTSNPN and CDR2 SVGIG (reference sequence). The DNA of the CDR3 is TGTGCCTCAGACAGATATAATTCACCCCTCCACTTT. Protein product: CASDRYNSPLHF.

The CDR3 here is CASRGTEYEKLFF. The CDR3 nucleotides read TGTGCCAGCAGGGGGACAGAGTACGAAAAACTGTTTTTT. V and J are TRBV6-5 and TRBJ1-4; 7 nucleotides align to TRBD1. J gave up 8 bases and V 6 bases, and 6 bases lay outside the gene matches. Germline-derived CDR1 and CDR2 are MNHEY and SVGAGI. CDR3 length: 13 residues.

J is TRBJ2-6 and V is TRBV27; D remains ambiguous. CDR1 MNHEY and CDR2 SMNVEV come from the germline V gene (reference sequence). V lost 7 bases and J lost 2, with 6 bases in between. The CDR3 spans 13 residues. DNA of the CDR3: TGTGCCAGCACCAACACTGGGGCCAACGTCCTGACTTTC. Amino acid sequence: CASTNTGANVLTF.

The gene calls are TRBV5-1 and TRBJ1-2; TRBD1 aligns across 7 bases. The CDR3 sequence is 14 residues long. The V gene end was trimmed by 2 bases and the J gene end by 5 bases; junction bases not matched to a gene: 6. Germline-derived CDR1 and CDR2 are SGHRS and YFSETQ. CDR3 coding DNA: TGCGCCAGCAGCTTCGTTACAGGGGAGTATGGCTACACCTTC. Its translation: CASSFVTGEYGYTF.

This clone was counted a single time. The V and J genes are TRBV19 and TRBJ1-1, with D tentatively TRBD1 (6 bases). Trimming left V 6 bases short and J 10 bases short, with 18 bases between. The CDR3 has 13 amino acids. The V gene's germline CDR1 is LNHDA and CDR2 SQIVND (reference sequence). The CDR3 reads CASRGQGHRRAFF. In DNA, the CDR3 is TGTGCCAGTAGGGGGCAGGGGCACAGAAGAGCTTTCTTT.

The chain carries TRBV19 and TRBJ1-6; D may be TRBD1 (6 bases). This CDR3 comprises 14 residues. Trimming cost V 7 bases and J 7 bases, with 14 bases left between them. CDR1 is LNHDA, CDR2 SQIVND, per germline (reference sequence). In DNA form, the CDR3 reads TGTGCCAGTACCACCAAGGGGGGGAATTCACCCCTCCACTTT. Translation: CASTTKGGNSPLHF.

This chain connects TRBV19 to TRBJ2-3, with D maybe TRBD2 (5 bases). The CDR3 totals 14 residues. Germline CDR1 reads LNHDA; CDR2 reads SQIVND (reference sequence). Trimming took 3 bases from V and 2 from J, leaving 9 bases between them. CDR3 region: CASSITGNTDTQYF. The CDR3 region has the DNA TGTGCCAGTAGTATCACGGGGAACACAGATACGCAGTATTTT.

CDR3 coding DNA: TGTGCCACCAGCAAAACTAGCGGGGTTTACTACGAGCAGTACTTC. It translates to CATSKTSGVYYEQYF. The V call is TRBV15, the J call TRBJ2-7; 10 positions agree with TRBD2. The V gene's germline CDR1 is LNHNV and CDR2 YYDKDF (reference sequence). V lost 4 bases to trimming and J lost 3 bases; unmatched junction nucleotides: 6. The CDR3 is 15 residues long.

The V gene is TRBV27, the J gene TRBJ2-2, with 8 bases fitting TRBD1. The CDR3 totals 16 residues. V shed 5 bases and J 6 bases; nucleotides not matched to a gene: 11. Germline V gene lookup returns CDR1 MNHEY and CDR2 SMNVEV (reference sequence). In DNA form, the CDR3 reads TGTGCCAGCAGTGCCACAGGGGGAAGGATAGCCGGGGAGCTGTTTTTT. Its protein product is CASSATGGRIAGELFF.

The CDR3 spells CASSIVQQMSYGYTF. The CDR3 coding sequence is TGTGCCAGTAGTATAGTACAGCAAATGTCCTATGGCTACACCTTC. This chain joins TRBV19 and TRBJ1-2, with D unclear. CDR3 size: 15 residues. With 1 base removed from V and 4 bases from J, the gap between germline ends came to 13 bases. CDR1 LNHDA and CDR2 SQIVND come from the germline V gene (reference sequence).

The chain recombines TRBV7-2 with TRBJ2-7; the match to TRBD2 covers 10 bases. Germline values: CDR1 SGHTA, CDR2 FQGNSA. The CDR3 is 18 amino acids. The V and J ends lost 1 base and 7 bases, in that order; junction bases with no gene match: 16. The CDR3 DNA follows: TGTGCCAGCAGCTTAGTTGGGGTAGCGGGGGGTGCTGGCGGGGAGCAGTACTTC. Translation gives CASSLVGVAGGAGGEQYF.

As concerns this clone: A read error may account for a junction end that differs from germline. The chain joins TRBV6-1 to TRBJ1-1; no reliable D call. The CDR3 length is 13 residues. CDR1 MNHNS and CDR2 SASEGT come from the germline V gene. The CDR3 protein is CASREIVRGEAFF. The CDR3 DNA reads TGTGCCAGCCGTGAAATTGTCCGAGGCGAAGCTTTCTTT.

This sequence joins TRBV19 and TRBJ1-3, with a weak D call TRBD1 (5 bases). CDR1 LNHDA and CDR2 SQIVND come from the germline V gene (reference sequence). The V and J ends lost 7 bases and 7 bases respectively, with 14 bases between them. The CDR3 runs to 13 residues. For the CDR3, the DNA is TGTGCCAGTAAGGACATTTCCCCCAACACCATATATTTT. It is translated as CASKDISPNTIYF.

V gene TRBV6-5 combines with J gene TRBJ2-3; D not resolved. Trimming shortened V by 0 bases and J by 4 bases, and 5 bases separated the two germline ends. Germline V lookup: CDR1 MNHEY, CDR2 SVGAGI. This CDR3 is 13 amino acids long. CDR3 nucleotides: TGTGCCAGCAGTTACTCACCGGCAGATACGCAGTATTTT. Translating it yields CASSYSPADTQYF.

The genes are TRBV10-2 and TRBJ1-1; 9 nucleotides agree with TRBD1. CDR1 is WSHSY and CDR2 is SAAADI in the germline V gene. CDR3 size: 15 residues. V was clipped by 2 bases and J by 1 base; unmatched bases: 2. CDR3: CASSEKTGGNTEAFF. Here the CDR3 DNA reads TGCGCCAGCAGTGAGAAGACAGGGGGGAACACTGAAGCTTTCTTT.

The V gene is TRBV6-5, the J gene TRBJ2-5; perhaps TRBD2 as D (6 bases). V was clipped by 6 bases and J by 4 bases, with 15 bases between them. The CDR3 length is 14 residues. The V gene's germline CDR1 is MNHEY and CDR2 SVGAGI. The DNA of the CDR3 is TGTGCCAGCAGGCCCGGGACTTTGAGAGAGACCCAGTACTTC. Its translation is CASRPGTLRETQYF.

The chain is built from TRBV25-1 and TRBJ2-7, with 8 bases identical to TRBD2. The germline V gene encodes CDR1 MGHDK and CDR2 SYGVNS. V lost 1 base to trimming and J lost 3 bases; unmatched junction nucleotides: 5. The CDR3 contains 15 residues. The CDR3 nucleotides are TGTGCCAGCAGTGAATTCAGCGGGGGTCACTACGAGCAGTACTTC. Protein: CASSEFSGGHYEQYF.

The V call is TRBV15, the J call TRBJ1-1; 12 nucleotides agree with TRBD1. The trim removed 0 bases at V and 4 bases at J, leaving 6 bases unmatched. Germline CDR1 is LNHNV and CDR2 is YYDKDF (reference sequence). The CDR3 has 17 amino acids. The DNA for the CDR3 is TGTGCCACCAGCAGAGAGGGGACAGGGGGCCAACGCACTGAAGCTTTCTTT. Residues: CATSREGTGGQRTEAFF.

The chain uses TRBV13 and TRBJ2-5; 9 bases align to TRBD2. J was trimmed by 1 base and V by 5 bases; bases with no gene match: 8. Germline V CDR1 and CDR2: PRHDT, FYEKMQ (reference sequence). This CDR3 comprises 16 residues. CDR3 amino acids: CASSRPSGGFQETQYF. The CDR3 bases are TGTGCCAGCAGCCGACCCAGCGGGGGGTTCCAAGAGACCCAGTACTTC. The full variable domain, in which reference TRBV13 and TRBJ2-5 provide the parts outside the CDR3, is AAGVIQSPRHLIKEKRETATLKCYPIPRHDTVYWYQQGPGQDPQFLISFYEKMQSDKGSIPDRFSAQQFSDYHSELNMSSLELGDSALYFCASSRPSGGFQETQYFGPGTRLLVL.

The rearrangement joins TRBV25-1 to TRBJ2-7; D not certain. From germline, CDR1 is MGHDK and CDR2 SYGVNS. Trimming took off 4 bases at V and 0 bases at J, with 7 bases between the two ends. CDR3 length: 13 amino acids. CDR3 region: CASSVGSSYEQYF. The CDR3 DNA is TGTGCCAGCAGTGTCGGGTCCTCCTACGAGCAGTACTTC.

The chain uses TRBV6-1 and TRBJ2-7, with 10 bases that match TRBD2. Trimming took 7 bases from V and 4 from J; bases not matched to a gene: 7. Germline V CDR1 and CDR2: MNHNS, SASEGT. This CDR3 has 14 amino acids. DNA for the CDR3: TGTGCCAGCACGCAAGCGGGGGGGCCATACGAGCAGTACTTC. Its protein is CASTQAGGPYEQYF.

V and J are TRBV10-3 and TRBJ1-2; 7 nucleotides line up with TRBD1. Per germline, CDR1 ENHRY and CDR2 SYGVKD. The CDR3 covers 14 residues. V lost 3 bases, J lost 2 bases, and 3 bases stayed unmatched. The CDR3 DNA is TGTGCCATCAGTGACAACAGGGGAAACTATGGCTACACCTTC. Residues: CAISDNRGNYGYTF.

The J gene is TRBJ1-1, the V gene TRBV9; 7 bases align to TRBD1. The V gene's germline CDR1 is SGDLS and CDR2 YYNGEE. CDR3 length equals 15 residues. The trim removed 7 bases at V and 3 bases at J, leaving 12 bases unmatched. The CDR3 loop is CASGDRAQGDTEAFF. The CDR3 DNA reads TGTGCCAGCGGAGACAGGGCTCAGGGTGACACTGAAGCTTTCTTT.

V usage is TRBV5-8 and J usage is TRBJ1-5, with unresolved D. The CDR3 runs 15 residues. Trimming removed 0 bases at V and 4 bases at J, with 11 bases between. CDR1 and CDR2 from the germline V gene are SGHTS and YDEGEE. The CDR3 protein is CASSLASRANQPQHF. The CDR3 region has the DNA TGTGCCAGCAGCTTGGCCTCGAGAGCGAATCAGCCCCAGCATTTT.

The chain links TRBV10-1 to TRBJ1-1, with 9 nucleotides matching TRBD1. The CDR3 length is 13 residues. Trimming at V came to 7 bases and at J to 1 base, leaving 1 base not matched to a gene. Germline CDR1 is WNHNN and CDR2 is SYGVQD (reference sequence). DNA of the CDR3: TGCGCCAGCAAGGGACAGGGGAACACTGAAGCTTTCTTT. It is translated as CASKGQGNTEAFF.